This entry concerns a single T cell receptor (beta chain). Its antigen is not identified. The junction departs from germline at one end; a sequencing error may be responsible. Germline V CDR1 and CDR2: SEHNR, FQNEAQ (reference sequence). This CDR3 comprises 15 residues. Amplification used 60 Vbeta primers and 13 Jbeta primers. Only in-frame clones appear in the TCRdb table, and some are missing; sequencing was by immunoSEQ multiplex PCR. The sample yields about 180,000 clones, 80% to 90% seen once. This sample was taken from a study of cytomegalovirus exposure and HLA in healthy donors. Findings and limits, study-wide: Available immune exposure information covered CMV serostatus only. Fewer N-insertions (relative to the approximately 700-donor mean) were reportedly seen in an Asian-associated ancestry cluster in a later analysis.

The sequence derives from a male donor in good health and CMV-seronegative. Sequencing used PBMCs. The chain couples TRBV7-9 to TRBJ2-7, with D possibly being TRBD1 (6 bases). CDR3 protein: CSSSPETGHSYEQYF. The CDR3 DNA sequence: TGTTCCAGCAGCCCCGAGACAGGACATTCCTACGAGCAGTACTTC.